This T cell receptor (beta chain) originates from a study of regulatory T cells in long-lasting Graves disease. Looking at the study overall: Disease was considered persistent Graves' disease after over 5 years of antithyroid drugs (with positive TSH receptor antibodies). Findings and limits, study-wide: Persistent patients had a count of shared public clonotypes (more than 2,500) that exceeded that of new patients (approximately 1,000). Graves' patients with persistent disease showed TCR diversity lower than patients newly diagnosed.

Points on this clonotype: Its specificity is not known.

Germline V gene data show CDR1 as SGHRS and CDR2 as YFSETQ. The CDR3 consists of 15 residues. Trimming cost V 0 bases and J 0 bases, with 9 bases left between them. Assembly of TCR beta libraries relied on iRepertoire HTBI primers together with Arm-PCR of CDR3 regions. MiXCR, run by TCRdb on the multiplex PCR reads, gives a single entry per CDR3 protein. This sample yields about 660,000 distinct CDR3 sequences, of which 30% are seen a single time; around 42% belongs to the top ten. The sample's time point: persistent/refractory GD, antithyroid drugs over 5 years with positive TRAb. Construction of the TCR library relied on RNA isolated from PBMCs.

The source was peripheral blood mononuclear cells (PBMCs), collected when the disease was refractory, from a patient treated with antithyroid drugs. V usage is TRBV5-1 and J usage is TRBJ1-2; D possibly corresponds to TRBD1 (6 bases). This TCR was recovered from a female donor with Graves disease. Here the CDR3 DNA reads TGCGCCAGCAGCTTGGATCAGGGGACTAACTATGGCTACACCTTC. Amino acids: CASSLDQGTNYGYTF. Filled out from reference TRBV5-1 and TRBJ1-2, the complete variable domain reads KAGVTQTPRYLIKTRGQQVTLSCSPISGHRSVSWYQQTPGQGLQFLFEYFSETQRNKGNFPGRFSGRQFSNSRSEMNVSTLELGDSALYLCASSLDQGTNYGYTFGSGTRLTVV.